The 28 T cell receptor beta chains listed next were all sequenced from one sample in a study of identical twins. TCRdb analysed the 5' RACE reads with MiXCR anew, one entry per CDR3 protein. This table holds some 320,000 distinct CDR3 sequences, 9% to 15% found once. These data were also filed under a second study, of yellow fever vaccine responses in identical twins.

Specimen: CD8+ T cells sorted from blood. These receptors all stem from a woman aged 18-30 years in good health.

The rearrangement links TRBV7-9 to TRBJ2-3, with D unresolved. Germline assignment: CDR1 SEHNR and CDR2 FQNEAQ (reference sequence). This CDR3 contains 13 residues. V was trimmed by 4 bases and J by 8 bases, leaving 13 bases between them. The CDR3: CASSYDHPGTQYF. The CDR3 DNA sequence: TGTGCCAGCAGCTACGACCACCCGGGTACGCAGTATTTT.

This clonotype occurred a few times. The V gene is TRBV12-5, the J gene TRBJ2-3; 13 bases match TRBD2. J lost 4 bases, V lost 4 bases, and 2 bases had no gene match. This CDR3 region has 15 residues. Germline V gene lookup returns CDR1 LGHNT and CDR2 FRNRAP. CDR3 amino acids: CASGSGLAGADTQYF. CDR3 coding DNA: TGTGCTAGTGGTTCTGGACTAGCGGGAGCAGATACGCAGTATTTT.

This clonotype was seen repeatedly, ten times or more. The chain is built from TRBV12-3 or TRBV12-4 and TRBJ2-5; TRBD2 agrees at 7 bases. CDR3 length: 14 residues. V shed 6 bases and J 4 bases; nucleotides not matched to a gene: 8. This chain's CDR3 is CASSEAPGGETQYF. The CDR3 DNA sequence: TGTGCCAGCAGCGAAGCCCCGGGAGGAGAGACCCAGTACTTC.

The chain combines TRBV7-9 with TRBJ2-7; D unresolved. V was shortened by 4 bases and J by 1 base, with 5 bases between the two germline ends. The CDR3 covers 12 residues. Germline CDR1 reads SEHNR; CDR2 reads FQNEAQ (reference sequence). In nucleotides, the CDR3 is TGTGCCAGCAGCTGGCGGTCCTACGAGCAGTACTTC. Protein sequence: CASSWRSYEQYF.

This clonotype has a handful of counts. V usage is TRBV5-6 and J usage is TRBJ1-2, with a weak D call TRBD1 (6 bases). Germline V gene data show CDR1 as SGHDT and CDR2 as YYEEEE. This CDR3 is built from 13 residues. Trimming stripped 0 bases from V and 7 bases from J, with 10 bases between. CDR3 sequence (DNA): TGTGCCAGCAGCTTGGATTCAGGGGTTGGCTACACCTTC. Its protein product is CASSLDSGVGYTF.

CDR3 sequence: CASSQELGYGYTF. The CDR3 bases are TGTGCCAGCAGCCAAGAATTAGGCTATGGCTACACCTTC. The chain recombines TRBV3-1 with TRBJ1-2; D gene ambiguous. V shed 0 bases and J shed 4 bases, with 6 bases lying between them. Germline lookup yields CDR1 LGHDT and CDR2 YNNKEL (reference sequence). The CDR3 extends over 13 amino acids.

The CDR3 nucleotides are TGTGCCAGTAGTATTTTTGGCAGCCCCACAGATACGCAGTATTTT. Protein sequence: CASSIFGSPTDTQYF. V is TRBV19 and J is TRBJ2-3, with D unresolved. V was shortened by 3 bases and J by 2 bases, with 12 bases between the two germline ends. The CDR3 runs 15 residues. The germline gives CDR1 LNHDA, CDR2 SQIVND (reference sequence). Together with reference TRBV19 and TRBJ2-3, the CDR3 gives the full variable domain: DGGITQSPKYLFRKEGQNVTLSCEQNLNHDAMYWYRQDPGQGLRLIYYSQIVNDFQKGDIAEGYSVSREKKESFPLTVTSAQKNPTAFYLCASSIFGSPTDTQYFGPGTRLTVL.

This clonotype was seen many times. The chain employs TRBV10-3 and TRBJ2-3; D not resolved. There are 15 residues in the CDR3. Trimming cost V 4 bases and J 6 bases, with 17 bases left between them. Germline CDR1 reads ENHRY; CDR2 reads SYGVKD. CDR3 region: CAISGGTITGDTQYF. DNA of the CDR3: TGTGCCATCAGTGGGGGTACCATTACCGGGGATACGCAGTATTTT.

The chain uses TRBV6-5 and TRBJ2-7; D unresolved. Per germline, CDR1 MNHEY and CDR2 SVGAGI. Trimming shortened V by 2 bases and J by 6 bases, and 11 bases separated the two germline ends. The CDR3 is made up of 13 amino acids. CDR3 protein: CASSYAVSGEQYF. CDR3 DNA: TGTGCCAGCAGTTACGCGGTGTCTGGCGAGCAGTACTTC.

This chain links TRBV20-1 with TRBJ2-3; TRBD2 aligns across 10 bases. This CDR3 spans 16 amino acids. Germline V gene lookup returns CDR1 DFQATT and CDR2 SNEGSKA (reference sequence). V lost 6 bases to trimming and J lost 1 base; unmatched junction nucleotides: 10. CDR3 sequence reads: CSAIPAGGPGTDTQYF. The CDR3 nucleotides read TGCAGTGCCATTCCAGCGGGGGGGCCAGGCACAGATACGCAGTATTTT.

This clonotype turned up a few times. The V gene is TRBV14, the J gene TRBJ2-7, with unresolved D. Trimming took 1 base from V and 3 from J, leaving 7 bases between them. Germline lookup yields CDR1 SGHDN and CDR2 FVKESK. This CDR3 region has 13 residues. The CDR3 region is CASSQAGDYEQYV. CDR3 sequence (DNA): TGTGCCAGCAGCCAAGCTGGGGACTACGAGCAGTACGTC.

There are many counts of this clonotype. The chain recombines TRBV10-3 with TRBJ1-2; unclear D gene. Germline loops: CDR1 ENHRY, CDR2 SYGVKD. The CDR3 contains 15 residues. Trimming pared 3 bases from V and 4 bases from J, leaving 15 bases between. The CDR3 DNA reads as TGTGCCATCAGTGAAGGGCAGAGAGTGAGCTATGGCTACACCTTC. Protein: CAISEGQRVSYGYTF.

J is TRBJ2-2 and V is TRBV24-1; TRBD2 is a possible D gene (5 bases). Germline CDR1 reads KGHDR; CDR2 reads SFDVKD. Trimming stripped 4 bases from V and 7 bases from J, with 18 bases between. The CDR3 extends over 16 amino acids. CDR3 region: CATSEPRTARGGELFF. The CDR3 DNA reads as TGTGCCACCAGTGAACCCAGGACCGCACGGGGCGGGGAGCTGTTTTTT.

In its sample, this clonotype was seen a few times. The chain joins TRBV28 to TRBJ2-5, with 8 bases matching TRBD1. Germline V gives CDR1 MDHEN, CDR2 SYDVKM. J lost 5 bases, V lost 1 base, and 12 bases had no gene match. The CDR3 loop spans 17 amino acids. CDR3 DNA: TGTGCCAGCAGTTTATCCGGCGGACAGGGAGCATGGGAGACCCAGTACTTC. Translation gives CASSLSGGQGAWETQYF.

Only a few counts were recorded for this clonotype. The J gene is TRBJ1-1, the V gene TRBV28; D is uncertain. The V gene's germline CDR1 is MDHEN and CDR2 SYDVKM. This CDR3 has 13 amino acids. Deletions cut 6 bases from V and 0 bases from J, with 8 bases between. The CDR3 sequence: CASSDEMNTEAFF. In DNA form, the CDR3 reads TGTGCCAGCAGCGACGAAATGAACACTGAAGCTTTCTTT.

V is TRBV11-3 and J is TRBJ2-7, with no clear D. The CDR3 runs 12 residues. The germline V gene encodes CDR1 SGHNT and CDR2 YENEEA. With 1 base removed from V and 6 bases from J, the gap between germline ends came to 7 bases. The DNA for the CDR3 is TGTGCCAGCAGCTTAGTCTCTGGCGAGCAGTACGTC. Translating gives CASSLVSGEQYV.

Only a few counts were recorded for this clonotype. The chain employs TRBV29-1 and TRBJ2-7; 9 positions match TRBD2. The CDR3 has 14 amino acids. Trimming at V came to 6 bases and at J to 3 bases, leaving 9 bases not matched to a gene. In germline, CDR1 is SQVTM, CDR2 ANQGSEA. CDR3 residues: CSVRLAEGGYEQYF. CDR3 bases: TGCAGCGTCCGACTAGCGGAGGGGGGCTACGAGCAGTACTTC.

This chain connects TRBV27 to TRBJ2-7, with D possibly TRBD2 on 5 matching bases. Germline loops: CDR1 MNHEY, CDR2 SMNVEV (reference sequence). There are 16 residues in the CDR3. With 3 bases removed from V and 0 bases from J, the gap between germline ends came to 15 bases. The CDR3 nucleotides read TGTGCCAGCAGTTTTAATCCGGCGGGCTCCTCCTACGAGCAGTACTTC. Translation gives CASSFNPAGSSYEQYF.

The chain carries TRBV20-1 and TRBJ2-7; no definite D call. Trimming left V 7 bases short and J 4 bases short, with 20 bases between. CDR3 size: 14 residues. Per the germline V gene, CDR1 is DFQATT and CDR2 is SNEGSKA (reference sequence). This CDR3 reads CSVPRGFSVYEQYV. CDR3 nucleotide sequence: TGCAGTGTTCCCCGAGGATTTTCTGTTTACGAGCAGTACGTC.

In this sample, this clonotype turned up many times. The rearrangement joins TRBV12-3 or TRBV12-4 to TRBJ1-2; D may be TRBD1 (6 bases). CDR3 length equals 13 residues. Deletions cut 6 bases from V and 8 bases from J, with 16 bases between. The chain's CDR3 is CASSPQQGGGYTF. CDR3 in DNA: TGTGCCAGCAGCCCCCAACAGGGAGGAGGCTACACCTTC.

The rearrangement uses TRBV29-1 and TRBJ2-1; D may correspond to TRBD1 or TRBD2 (6 bases each). Germline V gene sequence: CDR1 SQVTM, CDR2 ANQGSEA. The CDR3 has 15 residues. Trimming pared 7 bases from V and 3 bases from J, leaving 19 bases between. This CDR3 reads CSAPEGEIDYNEQFF. In DNA, the CDR3 is TGCAGCGCGCCGGAGGGGGAGATCGACTACAATGAGCAGTTCTTC.

The rearrangement uses TRBV12-3 or TRBV12-4 and TRBJ2-1; TRBD2 matches at 10 bases. There are 16 residues in the CDR3. V lost 7 bases to trimming and J lost 8 bases; unmatched junction nucleotides: 14. CDR3 sequence: CASTLTPAGGRDEQFF. The CDR3 DNA follows: TGTGCCAGCACCCTCACCCCAGCGGGGGGGCGAGATGAGCAGTTCTTC.

This clonotype was seen many times. The chain uses TRBV4-1 and TRBJ2-1; 13 bases align to TRBD2. The CDR3 loop spans 17 amino acids. CDR1 is MGHRA, CDR2 YSYEKL, per germline. V gave up 4 bases and J gave up 8 bases; unmatched junction bases: 11. In nucleotides, the CDR3 is TGCGCCAGCAGCCTACGGAGCGGACTAGCGGGAGATTATGAGCAGTTCTTC. Encoded protein: CASSLRSGLAGDYEQFF.

This clonotype was picked up a small number of times. The chain combines TRBV7-3 with TRBJ2-2; maybe TRBD1 (5 bases). The germline V and J ends were trimmed by 5 bases and 7 bases, with 14 bases remaining between them. The germline V gene encodes CDR1 SGHTA and CDR2 FQGTGA. The CDR3 spans 14 residues. CDR3 sequence: CASSPSQGNGELFF. The CDR3 DNA reads TGTGCCAGCAGCCCGTCCCAGGGTAACGGGGAGCTGTTTTTT.

In this sample, this clonotype turned up many times. V and J are TRBV7-7 and TRBJ2-1; D might be TRBD2 (5 bases). The V and J ends lost 4 bases and 6 bases respectively, with 10 bases between them. Germline CDR1 reads SSHAT; CDR2 reads FNYEAQ (reference sequence). This CDR3 has 13 residues. The CDR3 DNA follows: TGTGCCAGCAGCTCAATTGAGGGCAATGAGCAGTTCTTC. This gives the protein CASSSIEGNEQFF. The full variable domain, its missing parts supplied by reference TRBV7-7 and TRBJ2-1, is GAGVSQSPRYKVTKRGQDVTLRCDPISSHATLYWYQQALGQGPEFLTYFNYEAQPDKSGLPSDRFSAERPEGSISTLTIQRTEQRDSAMYRCASSSIEGNEQFFGPGTRLTVL.

The rearrangement joins TRBV10-3 to TRBJ1-2; D remains unclear. The V and J ends lost 0 bases and 1 base respectively, with 9 bases between them. Looked up from germline, CDR1 is ENHRY and CDR2 is SYGVKD. There are 15 residues in the CDR3. CDR3 in DNA: TGTGCCATCAGTGAGTCAATACACATTAACTATGGCTACACCTTC. As protein: CAISESIHINYGYTF.

The chain is built from TRBV28 and TRBJ1-1; D ambiguous. V was pared by 6 bases and J by 1 base, with 15 bases between. The CDR3 consists of 15 residues. The germline CDR1 and CDR2 sequences are MDHEN and SYDVKM. CDR3 DNA: TGTGCCAGCAGCCCCCAAGGAGGGTCGAACACTGAAGCTTTCTTT. Translation: CASSPQGGSNTEAFF.

Only a few counts were recorded for this clonotype. The chain employs TRBV27 and TRBJ2-7, with a tentative D call TRBD1 (6 bases). V was shortened by 0 bases and J by 6 bases, with 12 bases between the two germline ends. The CDR3 extends over 14 amino acids. Per the germline V gene, CDR1 is MNHEY and CDR2 is SMNVEV (reference sequence). CDR3 bases: TGTGCCAGCAGTTTATCTAGAACAGGGTTCGAGCAGTACGTC. Translation gives CASSLSRTGFEQYV.